This passage covers 25 T cell receptor beta chains from one sample sequenced in a study of blood T cell repertoires in COVID-19 (dated by TCRdb to 2018 to 2021). Library method: the immunoSEQ multiplex PCR assay. Entries here come from immuneACCESS through TCRdb and include only in-frame sequences with V and J called. Some clones fail to appear in such tables; in the studies checked, an unresolved V gene covers under half of the shortfall, and the cause of the remainder is unknown. The sample profile shows 100,000 to 150,000 clones; more than 80% of them were found once. The ten biggest clones cover approximately 30% of the sample. Material for sequencing was peripheral blood. The source is a man aged 65 to 85 with active or convalescent COVID-19.

The genes are TRBV27 and TRBJ2-1; 8 bases match TRBD1. V lost 5 bases to trimming and J lost 0 bases; unmatched junction nucleotides: 21. Germline values: CDR1 MNHEY, CDR2 SMNVEV (reference sequence). The CDR3 is 21 residues long. The CDR3 is CASSLGQGKPSALSSYNEQFF. Written as DNA, the CDR3 is TGTGCCAGCAGTCTCGGACAGGGAAAACCTAGCGCACTGAGCTCCTACAATGAGCAGTTCTTC.

The gene calls are TRBV6-5 and TRBJ2-7, with TRBD1 identical over 10 bases. CDR1 and CDR2 from the germline V gene are MNHEY and SVGAGI. This CDR3 has 14 residues. The V gene end was trimmed by 1 base and the J gene end by 5 bases; junction bases not matched to a gene: 2. The CDR3 nucleotides are TGTGCCAGCAGTTACTGGACAGGGGGGGACGAGCAGTACTTC. It translates to CASSYWTGGDEQYF.

Only a few counts were recorded for this clone. The J gene is TRBJ1-1, the V gene TRBV28; weak D call: TRBD1 (6 bases). V dropped 4 bases and J dropped 8 bases, with 20 bases sitting between them. Looked up from germline, CDR1 is MDHEN and CDR2 is SYDVKM. The CDR3 is made up of 15 amino acids. The DNA for the CDR3 is TGTGCCAGCAGTTCGATAGGACAGAGCCGACCAGAAGCTTTCTTT. Protein: CASSSIGQSRPEAFF.

V is TRBV6-5 and J is TRBJ2-7; 12 nucleotides align to TRBD2. CDR1 and CDR2 (germline): MNHEY, SVGAGI. After removal of 7 bases from V and 6 bases from J, the junction contained 4 bases not matched to a gene. The CDR3 covers 13 residues. In DNA, the CDR3 is TGTGCCAGCACGGGACTAGCGGGCCGCGAGCAGTACTTC. Its protein product is CASTGLAGREQYF.

This clone was found once. The chain joins TRBV19 to TRBJ2-1, with D unclear. The CDR3 covers 15 residues. V lost 5 bases to trimming and J lost 0 bases, with 11 bases between them. From germline, CDR1 is LNHDA and CDR2 SQIVND (reference sequence). The CDR3 reads CASSRSVSSYNEQFF. The CDR3 DNA sequence: TGTGCCAGTAGTCGTTCAGTCAGCTCCTACAATGAGCAGTTCTTC.

The chain is built from TRBV5-6 and TRBJ1-1; D might be TRBD1 (5 bases). This CDR3 has 16 amino acids. Germline CDR1 reads SGHDT; CDR2 reads YYEEEE. Trimming pared 4 bases from V and 0 bases from J, leaving 16 bases between. The CDR3: CASSRIDRQVNTEAFF. The CDR3 DNA sequence: TGTGCCAGCAGCAGGATCGACAGACAAGTGAACACTGAAGCTTTCTTT.

This sequence joins TRBV3-1 (or the pseudogene TRBV3-2) and TRBJ2-5; D is undetermined. Germline CDR1 reads LGHDT; CDR2 reads YNNKEL (reference sequence). The CDR3 length is 14 residues. V dropped 0 bases and J dropped 2 bases, with 7 bases sitting between them. CDR3 loop: CASSQEVRQETQYF. The CDR3 nucleotides read TGTGCCAGCAGCCAAGAAGTGAGGCAAGAGACCCAGTACTTC.

V and J are TRBV19 and TRBJ2-7, with D possibly being TRBD2 (6 bases). The V gene lost 5 bases and the J gene lost 6 bases, with 20 bases spanning the gap. The CDR3 runs to 15 residues. Germline-derived CDR1 and CDR2 are LNHDA and SQIVND (reference sequence). The CDR3 nucleotides read TGTGCCAGTAGTGGGGGTCTAGCGCCCCTTGGCGAGCAGTACTTC. It is translated as CASSGGLAPLGEQYF.

The CDR3 sequence: CASSGGTGENQPQHF. The CDR3 DNA is TGTGCCAGCAGCGGTGGGACAGGAGAAAATCAGCCCCAGCATTTT. V and J are TRBV9 and TRBJ1-5; 8 nucleotides align to TRBD1. The CDR3 length is 15 residues. The germline V gene has CDR1 SGDLS and CDR2 YYNGEE. Trimming at V came to 3 bases and at J to 4 bases, leaving 6 bases not matched to a gene.

This sequence joins TRBV11-3 and TRBJ2-1; 7 nucleotides align to TRBD2. The CDR3 sequence is 15 residues long. The germline gives CDR1 SGHNT, CDR2 YENEEA. With 5 bases clipped from V and 4 bases from J, the junction kept 8 bases outside the gene matches. CDR3 region: CASSQRSGPYNEQFF. CDR3 coding DNA: TGTGCCAGCAGCCAACGTAGCGGGCCTTACAATGAGCAGTTCTTC.

The chain combines TRBV28 with TRBJ1-1; maybe TRBD1 (5 bases). Trimming cost V 3 bases and J 2 bases, with 10 bases left between them. Germline loops: CDR1 MDHEN, CDR2 SYDVKM. The CDR3 runs 14 residues. The CDR3 region has the DNA TGTGCCAGCAGTTTCGGGACTCCCAACACTGAAGCTTTCTTT. Amino acids: CASSFGTPNTEAFF.

The chain employs TRBV28 and TRBJ1-2; weak D call: TRBD1 (6 bases). Trimming shortened V by 1 base and J by 1 base, and 13 bases separated the two germline ends. The CDR3 extends over 16 amino acids. Germline lookup yields CDR1 MDHEN and CDR2 SYDVKM. DNA for the CDR3: TGTGCCAGCAGTTTATTGCAGGGGAAAGATAACTATGGCTACACCTTC. Residues: CASSLLQGKDNYGYTF.

This chain connects TRBV29-1 to TRBJ2-7, with a possible D match to TRBD1 (5 bases). This CDR3 comprises 12 residues. The germline V gene encodes CDR1 SQVTM and CDR2 ANQGSEA. V lost 5 bases and J 0 bases, leaving 8 bases between the germline ends. As DNA, the CDR3 is TGCAGCGTTAGGGGCGGCTCCTACGAGCAGTACTTC. This sequence encodes CSVRGGSYEQYF.

V gene TRBV5-1 combines with J gene TRBJ1-1; tentatively, D is TRBD1 (5 bases). Germline loops: CDR1 SGHRS, CDR2 YFSETQ. This CDR3 contains 15 residues. V lost 0 bases, J lost 1 base, and 10 bases lay in between. The CDR3 loop reads CASSLEPGRNTEAFF. CDR3 coding DNA: TGCGCCAGCAGCTTGGAACCAGGGCGGAACACTGAAGCTTTCTTT.

The chain carries TRBV4-1 and TRBJ2-2; 12 nucleotides line up with TRBD2. Germline V gives CDR1 MGHRA, CDR2 YSYEKL. The CDR3 runs to 17 residues. Losses at the gene ends were 4 bases for V and 3 bases for J; bases not matched to a gene: 6. The CDR3 is CASSLATSGSYTGELFF. In nucleotides, the CDR3 is TGCGCCAGCAGCCTCGCGACTAGCGGGAGTTACACCGGGGAGCTGTTTTTT.

In DNA, the CDR3 is TGCAGCTATGGGACTAGCGGCACCGGGGAGCTGTTTTTT. This encodes CSYGTSGTGELFF. This chain connects TRBV29-1 to TRBJ2-2; 11 nucleotides line up with TRBD2. This CDR3 spans 13 amino acids. Germline V gene lookup returns CDR1 SQVTM and CDR2 ANQGSEA. After removal of 8 bases from V and 4 bases from J, the junction contained 3 bases not matched to a gene.

The V gene is TRBV10-3, the J gene TRBJ1-1, with TRBD1 matching over 7 bases. CDR1 and CDR2 (germline): ENHRY, SYGVKD. Trimming at V came to 5 bases and at J to 1 base, leaving 10 bases not matched to a gene. CDR3 size: 16 residues. The CDR3 is CAISSWQGVTNTEAFF. The CDR3 DNA reads as TGTGCCATCAGTTCCTGGCAGGGGGTCACGAACACTGAAGCTTTCTTT.

The CDR3 coding sequence is TGTGCCAGCAGTTACTCGAGTGGAGGGGGCTACACTGAAGCTTTCTTT. Amino acids: CASSYSSGGGYTEAFF. The V gene is TRBV6-6, the J gene TRBJ1-1; 7 bases match TRBD1. V lost 0 bases and J lost 3; bases outside the gene matches: 7. The CDR3 totals 16 residues. The germline V gene has CDR1 MNHNY and CDR2 SVGAGI (reference sequence).

The genes are TRBV5-8 and TRBJ2-7, with 9 bases identical to TRBD1. Germline-derived CDR1 and CDR2 are SGHTS and YDEGEE. The CDR3 length is 13 residues. Trimming at V came to 4 bases and at J to 6 bases, leaving 5 bases not matched to a gene. The CDR3 spells CASSARGQGEQYF. DNA of the CDR3: TGTGCCAGCAGCGCCCGGGGACAGGGCGAGCAGTACTTC.

This clone occurred a few times. The chain recombines TRBV6-5 with TRBJ1-1, with 9 positions matching TRBD1. The CDR3 has 13 amino acids. The V gene end was trimmed by 4 bases and the J gene end by 5 bases; junction bases not matched to a gene: 2. Germline CDR1 MNHEY, CDR2 SVGAGI. The CDR3 DNA is TGTGCCAGCAGTTCGACAGGGGGGACTGAAGCTTTCTTT. It translates to CASSSTGGTEAFF.

The gene calls are TRBV24-1 and TRBJ2-7; 7 bases are shared with TRBD1. Germline assignment: CDR1 KGHDR and CDR2 SFDVKD. V shed 2 bases, J shed 3 bases, and the junction held 9 bases outside the gene matches. This CDR3 contains 16 residues. CDR3 residues: CATSDSREGAIYEQYF. Here the CDR3 DNA reads TGTGCCACCAGTGATTCGAGAGAGGGGGCGATCTACGAGCAGTACTTC.

J is TRBJ2-7 and V is TRBV6-5, with D perhaps matching TRBD1 (6 bases). CDR3 length: 12 amino acids. V was shortened by 5 bases and J by 2 bases, with 7 bases between the two germline ends. The germline V gene has CDR1 MNHEY and CDR2 SVGAGI. DNA for the CDR3: TGTGCCAGCAGTCCAGGGGCCTACGAGCAGTACTTC. Amino acid sequence: CASSPGAYEQYF.

Regarding this clone: An end of the junction does not agree with germline; a read error may underlie this. V gene TRBV28 combines with J gene TRBJ2-3; tentative D call: TRBD2 (6 bases). The germline CDR1 and CDR2 sequences are MDHEN and SYDVKM. This CDR3 is 15 amino acids long. The CDR3 loop is CASSISAQWGVYAAF. CDR3 nucleotide sequence: TGTGCCAGCAGTATCTCAGCTCAATGGGGGGTATACGCAGCTTTT.

This clone was detected once. The chain couples TRBV6-5 to TRBJ2-7, with 10 bases that match TRBD1. Trimming cost V 6 bases and J 4 bases; bases outside gene matches: 6. This CDR3 has 14 amino acids. The germline V gene encodes CDR1 MNHEY and CDR2 SVGAGI. CDR3 DNA sequence: TGTGCCAGCAGGCCCGGGACAGGGGTGTACGAGCAGTACTTC. Translation: CASRPGTGVYEQYF.

CDR3 nucleotide sequence: TGTGCCAGCAGTTCCCGGACAGATACGCAGTATTTT. Its translation: CASSSRTDTQYF. The rearrangement joins TRBV28 to TRBJ2-3; D ambiguous. From germline, CDR1 is MDHEN and CDR2 SYDVKM. The V end was cut by 4 bases, the J end by 3 bases, with 5 bases between. The CDR3 consists of 12 residues.